Described below is a single T cell receptor (beta chain) sequence and its context. What it binds is unknown. Germline V gene sequence: CDR1 SEHNR, CDR2 FQNEAQ (reference sequence). CDR3 length: 13 amino acids. These data come from a study of CXCR3-negative and CXCR3-positive naive CD8 T cells. Study in general: Sequencing brought in about 140 million TRB reads altogether, and each library got about 1.5 +/- 0.3 million. General study points: In both naive subsets diversity was comparably high, whereas memory CD8+ cells showed much lower diversity. The naive subsets expressed comparable surface CD5, and the authors inferred TCR strength from TRB CDR3 properties.

The sorter processed each CD8+ T cell subset in triplicate at roughly 280,000 cells apiece. Libraries were UMI-labeled 5' RACE TRB cDNA. Reprocessing the 5' RACE reads, TCRdb reports a single entry for every CDR3 protein and omits DNA. This sample's clone table lists over 70,000 distinct CDR3 sequences. Sequences were obtained from naive CXCR3- CD8+ T cells from blood. Subset indicated: CD45RO-CCR7+CD27+CD95- naive CD8+ T cells lacking CXCR3 (TNR3-). The receptor was derived from a human donor in good health. Some clones in this sample may be carry-over from other donors' samples. This sequence joins TRBV7-9 and TRBJ1-2; absent DNA, TCRdb's TRBD1 call cannot be checked. This CDR3 reads CASSFGQDYGYTF.